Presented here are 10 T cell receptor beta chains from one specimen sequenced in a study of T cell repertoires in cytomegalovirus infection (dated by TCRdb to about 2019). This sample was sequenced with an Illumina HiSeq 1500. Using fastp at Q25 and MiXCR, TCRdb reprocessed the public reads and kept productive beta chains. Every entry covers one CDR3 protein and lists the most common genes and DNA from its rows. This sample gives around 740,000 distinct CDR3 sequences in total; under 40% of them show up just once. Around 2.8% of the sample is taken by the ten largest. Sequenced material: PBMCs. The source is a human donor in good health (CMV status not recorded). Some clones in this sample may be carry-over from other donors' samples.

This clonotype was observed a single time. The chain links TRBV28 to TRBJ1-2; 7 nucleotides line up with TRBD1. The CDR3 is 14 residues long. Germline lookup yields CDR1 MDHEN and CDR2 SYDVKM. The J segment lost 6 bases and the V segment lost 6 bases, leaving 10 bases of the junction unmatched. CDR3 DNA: TGTGCCAGCAGGCCTAACAGGGGAATGGATGGCTACACCTTC. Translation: CASRPNRGMDGYTF.

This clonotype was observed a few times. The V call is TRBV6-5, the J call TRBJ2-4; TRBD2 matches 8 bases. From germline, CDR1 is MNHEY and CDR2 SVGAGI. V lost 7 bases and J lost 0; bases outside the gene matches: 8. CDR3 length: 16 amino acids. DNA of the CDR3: TGTGCCAGCACGGGTAGCGGGGAAGTAGCCAAAAACATTCAGTACTTC. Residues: CASTGSGEVAKNIQYF.

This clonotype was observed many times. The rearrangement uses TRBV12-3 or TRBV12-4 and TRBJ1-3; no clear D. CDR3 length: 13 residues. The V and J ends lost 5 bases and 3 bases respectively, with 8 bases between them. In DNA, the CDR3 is TGTGCCAGCAGTCTGGGAGTTGGAAACACCATATATTTT. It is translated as CASSLGVGNTIYF.

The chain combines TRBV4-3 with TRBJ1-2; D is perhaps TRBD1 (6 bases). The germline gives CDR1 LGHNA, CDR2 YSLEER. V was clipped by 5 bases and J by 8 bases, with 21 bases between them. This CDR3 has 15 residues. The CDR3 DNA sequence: TGCGCCAGCAGCTCCACCGGCGGGGGCGGAATGGGCTACACCTTC. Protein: CASSSTGGGGMGYTF.

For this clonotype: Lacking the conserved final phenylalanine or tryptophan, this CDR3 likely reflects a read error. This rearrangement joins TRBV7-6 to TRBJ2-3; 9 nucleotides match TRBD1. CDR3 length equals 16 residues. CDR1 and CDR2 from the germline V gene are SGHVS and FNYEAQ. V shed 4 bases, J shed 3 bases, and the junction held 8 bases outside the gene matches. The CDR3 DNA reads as TGTGCCAGCAGCTCAGAGGGGGACAGGGATACAGATACGCAGTATTTG. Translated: CASSSEGDRDTDTQYL.

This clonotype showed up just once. The chain's CDR3 is CASSSTGYTF. CDR3 coding DNA: TGTGCCAGCAGCTCAACTGGCTACACCTTC. The chain carries TRBV6-6 and TRBJ1-2; D gene uncertain. The ends were cut back, 6 bases at V and 7 bases at J, with 6 bases in the middle. The CDR3 contains 10 residues. The germline CDR1 and CDR2 sequences are MNHNY and SVGAGI (reference sequence).

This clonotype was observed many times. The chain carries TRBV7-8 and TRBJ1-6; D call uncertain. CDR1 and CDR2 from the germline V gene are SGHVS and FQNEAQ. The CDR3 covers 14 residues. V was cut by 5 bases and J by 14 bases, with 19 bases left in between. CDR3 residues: CASSPKAGYGALHF. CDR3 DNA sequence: TGTGCCAGCAGCCCCAAGGCCGGTTATGGGGCCCTCCACTTT.

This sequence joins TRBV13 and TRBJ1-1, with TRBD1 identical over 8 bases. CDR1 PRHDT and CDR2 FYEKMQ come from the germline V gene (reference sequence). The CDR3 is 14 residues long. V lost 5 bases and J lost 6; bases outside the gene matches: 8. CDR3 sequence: CASSPGTGSSEAFF. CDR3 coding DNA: TGTGCCAGCAGCCCCGGGACAGGTAGTTCTGAAGCTTTCTTT.

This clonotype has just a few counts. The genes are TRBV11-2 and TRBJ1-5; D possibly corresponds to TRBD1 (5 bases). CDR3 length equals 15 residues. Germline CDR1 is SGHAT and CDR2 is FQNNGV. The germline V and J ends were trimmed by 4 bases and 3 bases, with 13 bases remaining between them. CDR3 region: CASSSGGRPNQPQHF. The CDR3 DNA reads TGTGCCAGCAGCTCCGGGGGTAGGCCCAATCAGCCCCAGCATTTT. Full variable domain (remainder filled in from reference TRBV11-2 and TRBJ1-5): EAGVAQSPRYKIIEKRQSVAFWCNPISGHATLYWYQQILGQGPKLLIQFQNNGVVDDSQLPKDRFSAERLKGVDSTLKIQPAKLEDSAVYLCASSSGGRPNQPQHFGDGTRLSIL.

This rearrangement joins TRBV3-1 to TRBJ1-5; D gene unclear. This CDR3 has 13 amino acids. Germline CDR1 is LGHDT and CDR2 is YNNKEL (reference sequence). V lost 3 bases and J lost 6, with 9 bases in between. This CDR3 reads CASSHFRAQPQHF. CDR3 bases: TGTGCCAGCAGCCACTTCCGGGCTCAGCCCCAGCATTTT. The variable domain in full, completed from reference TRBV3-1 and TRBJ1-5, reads DTAVSQTPKYLVTQMGNDKSIKCEQNLGHDTMYWYKQDSKKFLKIMFSYNNKELIINETVPNRFSPKSPDKAHLNLHINSLELGDSAVYFCASSHFRAQPQHFGDGTRLSIL.